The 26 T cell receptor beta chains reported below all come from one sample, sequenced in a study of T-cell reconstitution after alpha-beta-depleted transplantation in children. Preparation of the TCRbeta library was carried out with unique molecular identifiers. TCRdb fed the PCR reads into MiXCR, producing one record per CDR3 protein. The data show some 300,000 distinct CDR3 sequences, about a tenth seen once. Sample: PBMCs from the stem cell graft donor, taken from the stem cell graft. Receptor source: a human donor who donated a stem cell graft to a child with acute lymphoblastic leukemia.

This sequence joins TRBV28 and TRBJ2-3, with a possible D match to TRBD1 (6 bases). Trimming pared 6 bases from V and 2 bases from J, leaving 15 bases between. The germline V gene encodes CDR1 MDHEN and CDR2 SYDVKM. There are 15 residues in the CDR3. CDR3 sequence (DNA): TGTGCCAGCAGCACCATGGGGGCGACCACAGATACGCAGTATTTT. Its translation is CASSTMGATTDTQYF. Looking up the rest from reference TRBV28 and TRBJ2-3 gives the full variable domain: DVKVTQSSRYLVKRTGEKVFLECVQDMDHENMFWYRQDPGLGLRLIYFSYDVKMKEKGDIPEGYSVSREKKERFSLILESASTNQTSMYLCASSTMGATTDTQYFGPGTRLTVL.

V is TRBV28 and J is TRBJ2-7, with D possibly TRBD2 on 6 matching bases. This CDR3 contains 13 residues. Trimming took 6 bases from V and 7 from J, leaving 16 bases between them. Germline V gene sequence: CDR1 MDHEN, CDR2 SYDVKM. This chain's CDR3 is CASSRPGGQEQYF. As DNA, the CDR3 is TGTGCCAGCAGCCGACCCGGAGGGCAGGAGCAGTACTTC.

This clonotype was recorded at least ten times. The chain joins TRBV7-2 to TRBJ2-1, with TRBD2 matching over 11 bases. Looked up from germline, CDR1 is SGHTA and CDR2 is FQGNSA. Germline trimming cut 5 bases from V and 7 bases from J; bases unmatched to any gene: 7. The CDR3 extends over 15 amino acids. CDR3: CASSPLAGGGNEQFF. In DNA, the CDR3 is TGTGCCAGCAGCCCCCTAGCGGGAGGTGGGAATGAGCAGTTCTTC.

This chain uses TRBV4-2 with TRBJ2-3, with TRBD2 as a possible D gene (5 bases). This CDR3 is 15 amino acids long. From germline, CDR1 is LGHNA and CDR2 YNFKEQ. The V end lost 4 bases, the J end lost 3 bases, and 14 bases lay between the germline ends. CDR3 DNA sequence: TGTGCCAGCAGCCTACTAGAGACCCCTACAGATACGCAGTATTTT. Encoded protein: CASSLLETPTDTQYF.

The CDR3 sequence: CASSLSRLEVGEQYF. The CDR3 region has the DNA TGCGCCAGCAGCTTGTCTAGACTAGAGGTTGGCGAGCAGTACTTC. The chain recombines TRBV5-1 with TRBJ2-7; D is possibly TRBD2 (6 bases). V was trimmed by 1 base and J by 6 bases, leaving 17 bases between them. The CDR3 has 15 amino acids. The V gene's germline CDR1 is SGHRS and CDR2 YFSETQ.

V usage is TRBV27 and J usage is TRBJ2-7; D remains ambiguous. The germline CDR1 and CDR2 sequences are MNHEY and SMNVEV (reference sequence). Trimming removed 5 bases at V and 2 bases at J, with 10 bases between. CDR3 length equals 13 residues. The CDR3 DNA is TGTGCCAGCAGTCAGAACGGGCCCTACGAGCAGTACTTC. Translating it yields CASSQNGPYEQYF.

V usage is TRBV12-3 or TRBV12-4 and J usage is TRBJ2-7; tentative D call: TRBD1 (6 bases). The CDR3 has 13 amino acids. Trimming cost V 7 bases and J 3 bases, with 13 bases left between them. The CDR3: CASTNRAYYEQYF. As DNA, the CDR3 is TGTGCCAGCACCAACAGGGCCTACTACGAGCAGTACTTC.

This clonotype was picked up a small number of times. CDR3 nucleotides: TGTGCCAGCAGTTTGGGGCCTTTCCGTAGCAATCAGCCCCAGCATTTT. The encoded protein is CASSLGPFRSNQPQHF. V usage is TRBV28 and J usage is TRBJ1-5, with a possible D match to TRBD1 (5 bases). The germline V gene encodes CDR1 MDHEN and CDR2 SYDVKM. Trimming cost V 3 bases and J 0 bases, with 12 bases left between them. This CDR3 contains 16 residues.

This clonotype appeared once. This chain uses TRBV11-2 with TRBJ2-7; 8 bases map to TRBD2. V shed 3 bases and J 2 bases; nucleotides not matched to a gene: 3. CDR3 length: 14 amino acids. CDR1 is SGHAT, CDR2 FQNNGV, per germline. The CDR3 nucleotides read TGTGCCAGCAGCTTCGGGGGGGGGGCCTACGAGCAGTACTTC. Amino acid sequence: CASSFGGGAYEQYF. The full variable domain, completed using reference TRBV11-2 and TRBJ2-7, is EAGVAQSPRYKIIEKRQSVAFWCNPISGHATLYWYQQILGQGPKLLIQFQNNGVVDDSQLPKDRFSAERLKGVDSTLKIQPAKLEDSAVYLCASSFGGGAYEQYFGPGTRLTVT.

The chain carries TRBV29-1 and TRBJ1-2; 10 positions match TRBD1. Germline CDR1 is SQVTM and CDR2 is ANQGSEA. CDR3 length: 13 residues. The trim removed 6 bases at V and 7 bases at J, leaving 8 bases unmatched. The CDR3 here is CSVARQGAGGYTF. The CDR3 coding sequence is TGCAGCGTGGCGCGACAGGGGGCGGGTGGCTACACCTTC.

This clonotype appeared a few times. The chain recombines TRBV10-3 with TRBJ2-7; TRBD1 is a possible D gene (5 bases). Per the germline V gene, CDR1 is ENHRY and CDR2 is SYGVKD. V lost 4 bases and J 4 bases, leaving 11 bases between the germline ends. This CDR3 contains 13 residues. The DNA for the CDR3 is TGTGCCATCAGTGTCACCCAGGGATACGAGCAGTACTTC. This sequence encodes CAISVTQGYEQYF.

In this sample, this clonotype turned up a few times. CDR3 DNA sequence: TGTGCCAGCAGCCCCCCGGAGGCCTACGAGCAGTACTTC. Translated: CASSPPEAYEQYF. The V and J genes are TRBV7-9 and TRBJ2-7; tentative D call: TRBD2 (5 bases). This CDR3 has 13 amino acids. V was pared by 5 bases and J by 2 bases, with 10 bases between. Germline values: CDR1 SEHNR, CDR2 FQNEAQ (reference sequence).

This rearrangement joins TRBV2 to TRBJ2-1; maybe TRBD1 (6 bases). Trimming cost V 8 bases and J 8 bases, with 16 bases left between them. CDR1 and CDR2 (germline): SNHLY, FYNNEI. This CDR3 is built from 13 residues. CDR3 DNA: TGTGCCAGCCTGGGGGATGAGGGGGATGAGCAGTTCTTC. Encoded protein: CASLGDEGDEQFF.

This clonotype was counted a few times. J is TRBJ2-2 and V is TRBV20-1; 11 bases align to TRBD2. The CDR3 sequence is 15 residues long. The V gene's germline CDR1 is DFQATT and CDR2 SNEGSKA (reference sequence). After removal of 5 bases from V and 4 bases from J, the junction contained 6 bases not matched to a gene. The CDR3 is CSAGRLAGTTGELFF. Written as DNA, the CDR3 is TGCAGTGCTGGCCGACTAGCGGGAACCACCGGGGAGCTGTTTTTT.

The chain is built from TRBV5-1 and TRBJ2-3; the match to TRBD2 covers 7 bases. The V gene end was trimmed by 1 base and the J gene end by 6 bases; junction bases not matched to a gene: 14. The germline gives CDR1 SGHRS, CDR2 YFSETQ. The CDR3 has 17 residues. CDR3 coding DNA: TGCGCCAGCAGCTTGTCCCCTAGCGGACGACGGCCGGATACGCAGTATTTT. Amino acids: CASSLSPSGRRPDTQYF.

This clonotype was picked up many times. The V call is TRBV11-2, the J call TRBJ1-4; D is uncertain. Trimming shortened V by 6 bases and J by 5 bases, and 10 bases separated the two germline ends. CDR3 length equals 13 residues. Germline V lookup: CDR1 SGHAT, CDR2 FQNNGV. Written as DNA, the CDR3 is TGTGCCAGCAGGCCGGTGGGGAATGAAAAACTGTTTTTT. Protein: CASRPVGNEKLFF.

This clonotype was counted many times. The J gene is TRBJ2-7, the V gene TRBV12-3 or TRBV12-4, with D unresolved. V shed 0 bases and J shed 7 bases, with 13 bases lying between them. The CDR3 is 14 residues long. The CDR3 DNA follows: TGTGCCAGCAGTTTAGCCCCTCAGTCTAGAGAGCAGTACTTC. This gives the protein CASSLAPQSREQYF.

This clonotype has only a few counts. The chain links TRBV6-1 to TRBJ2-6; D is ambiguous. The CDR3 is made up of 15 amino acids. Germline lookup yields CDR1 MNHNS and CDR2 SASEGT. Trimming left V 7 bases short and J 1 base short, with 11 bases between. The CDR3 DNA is TGTGCCAGCACCCCGGTTCCTTCTGGGGCCAACGTCCTGACTTTC. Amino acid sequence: CASTPVPSGANVLTF.

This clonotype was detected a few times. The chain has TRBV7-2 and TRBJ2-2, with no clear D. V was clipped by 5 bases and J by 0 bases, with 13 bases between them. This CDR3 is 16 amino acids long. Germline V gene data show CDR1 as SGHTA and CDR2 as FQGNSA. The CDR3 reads CASSLIGPPNTGELFF. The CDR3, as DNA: TGTGCCAGCAGCCTGATTGGACCGCCGAACACCGGGGAGCTGTTTTTT.

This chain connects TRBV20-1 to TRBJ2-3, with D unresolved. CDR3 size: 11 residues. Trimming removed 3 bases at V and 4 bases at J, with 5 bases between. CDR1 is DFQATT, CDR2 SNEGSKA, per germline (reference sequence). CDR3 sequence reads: CSASFSDTQYF. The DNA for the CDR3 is TGCAGTGCTAGTTTTTCAGATACGCAGTATTTT.

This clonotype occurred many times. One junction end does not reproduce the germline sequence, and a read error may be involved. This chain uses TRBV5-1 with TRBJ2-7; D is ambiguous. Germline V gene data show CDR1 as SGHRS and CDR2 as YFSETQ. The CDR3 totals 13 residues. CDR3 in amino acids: CASSLGTPYEQYF. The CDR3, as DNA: TGTGCCAGCAGTTTAGGTACGCCCTACGAGCAGTACTTC.

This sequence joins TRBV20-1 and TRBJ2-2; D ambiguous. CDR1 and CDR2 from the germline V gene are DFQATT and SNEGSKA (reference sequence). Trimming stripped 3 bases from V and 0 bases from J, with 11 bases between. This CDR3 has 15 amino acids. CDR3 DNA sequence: TGCAGTGCTAGGCCTCGGGTCACGAACACCGGGGAGCTGTTTTTT. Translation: CSARPRVTNTGELFF.

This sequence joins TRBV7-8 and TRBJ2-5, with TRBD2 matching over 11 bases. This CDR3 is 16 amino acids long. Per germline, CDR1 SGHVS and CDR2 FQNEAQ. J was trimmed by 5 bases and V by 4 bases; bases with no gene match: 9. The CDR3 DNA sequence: TGTGCCAGCAGCTCCCTAACTAGCGGGAGAGGGGAGACCCAGTACTTC. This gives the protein CASSSLTSGRGETQYF.

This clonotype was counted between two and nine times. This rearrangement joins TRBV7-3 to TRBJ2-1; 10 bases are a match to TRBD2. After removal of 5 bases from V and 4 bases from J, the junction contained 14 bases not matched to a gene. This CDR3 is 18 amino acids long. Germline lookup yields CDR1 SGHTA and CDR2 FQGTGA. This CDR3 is CASSLKKTGTSVYNEQFF. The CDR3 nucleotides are TGTGCCAGCAGCCTCAAAAAGACCGGGACTAGCGTATACAATGAGCAGTTCTTC.

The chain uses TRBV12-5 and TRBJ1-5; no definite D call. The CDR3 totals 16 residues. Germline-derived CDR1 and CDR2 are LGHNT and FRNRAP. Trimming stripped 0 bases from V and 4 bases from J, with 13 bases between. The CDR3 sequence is CASGLVLGTSNQPQHF. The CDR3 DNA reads TGTGCTAGTGGTTTGGTACTGGGAACGTCGAATCAGCCCCAGCATTTT.

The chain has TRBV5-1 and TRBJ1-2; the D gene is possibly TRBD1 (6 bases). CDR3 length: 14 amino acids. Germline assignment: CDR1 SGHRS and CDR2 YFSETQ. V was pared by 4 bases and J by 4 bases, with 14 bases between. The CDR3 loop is CASSGTLGSYGYTF. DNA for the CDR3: TGCGCCAGCAGCGGGACACTGGGTTCCTATGGCTACACCTTC.